The 3 T cell receptor beta chains in this list originate from one sample, sequenced in a study of T cells in localized non-small cell lung cancer. Measured with immunoSEQ multiplex PCR; TCRdb has only the in-frame clones, and not every one. The sample holds around 28,000 clones; roughly 91% are singletons and the top ten take around 2.9%. The material sequenced was peripheral blood, taken before any cancer treatment. These receptors originate from an older female donor with stage I lung adenocarcinoma.

This clone appeared once. The chain couples TRBV19 to TRBJ1-2; maybe TRBD1 (5 bases). Trimming took off 5 bases at V and 2 bases at J, with 15 bases between the two ends. The length of the CDR3 is 15 residues. Germline V CDR1 and CDR2: LNHDA, SQIVND (reference sequence). In DNA form, the CDR3 reads TGTGCCAGTAGTCCTGGGGGAGGGCGGAACTATGGCTACACCTTC. Protein sequence: CASSPGGGRNYGYTF.

The chain employs TRBV7-6 and TRBJ2-3; the D call may be TRBD1 or TRBD2 (5 bases each). The CDR3 runs to 14 residues. V was shortened by 5 bases and J by 2 bases, with 11 bases between the two germline ends. Germline CDR1 and CDR2: SGHVS and FNYEAQ. The CDR3 DNA sequence: TGTGCCAGCAGCCGGGGACCGAACACAGATACGCAGTATTTT. It codes for CASSRGPNTDTQYF.

The V call is TRBV6-6, the J call TRBJ1-2; no clear D. Trimming pared 7 bases from V and 4 bases from J, leaving 10 bases between. Germline loops: CDR1 MNHNY, CDR2 SVGAGI (reference sequence). The CDR3 has 12 residues. The CDR3 spells CASTLNSYGYTF. CDR3 sequence (DNA): TGTGCCAGCACTTTAAACTCCTATGGCTACACCTTC.